This T cell receptor (beta chain) was identified during a study of shared clonotypes between healthy human individuals. On the study more broadly: Every donor yielded three CD4 naive, three CD4 memory, two CD8 naive and one CD8 memory plate. Findings of the study overall: Investigators collected only blood, and repertoires in tissues likely differ. Memory subsets generally showed lower estimated richness than naive subsets.

Original handling: In the immunoSEQ data, sequences were junction-only and lacked quality scores, so filtering differed. Sequencing used immunoSEQ multiplex PCR; TCRdb keeps in-frame clones, though not all of them. V, J and clone size are taken as reported in that table, and D and trimming were inferred from the DNA itself. The sample yields under 2.5 million clones, around 92% seen once. Trimming removed 6 bases at V and 4 bases at J, with 16 bases between. The CDR3 totals 14 residues. CDR1 MNHNS and CDR2 SASEGT come from the germline V gene. To note about this clone: Its antigen remains unknown.

The receptor's source is a man aged 18 to 35 in good health. Some clones in this sample may be carry-over from other donors' samples. The rearrangement joins TRBV6-1 to TRBJ2-7; D may be TRBD1 or TRBD2 (5 bases each). The sequenced material came from naive CD4+ T cells from PBMCs. Subset reported: CD45RA+ positively selected. CDR3 nucleotides: TGTGCCAGCAGACACCGGGACGGACTGTACGAGCAGTACTTC. This translates into CASRHRDGLYEQYF.